The 3 T cell receptor beta chains below all came from one sample that was sequenced in a study of technical replicates of blood from several donors. TCRdb's table, derived via immunoSEQ multiplex PCR, lists solely in-frame clones and lacks some. The sample shows under 80,000 clones, around 94% of them seen only once. Sequencing used T cells isolated from PBMCs. These receptor sequences come from a human donor in good health.

Here the CDR3 DNA reads TGTGCCAGCAGCTTCATAACTAGCGGGAAGGCCGGGGAGCTGTTTTTT. Translation: CASSFITSGKAGELFF. V and J are TRBV13 and TRBJ2-2; 10 positions match TRBD2. The CDR3 covers 16 residues. J was trimmed by 6 bases and V by 3 bases; bases with no gene match: 7. CDR1 and CDR2 (germline): PRHDT, FYEKMQ (reference sequence).

This clone came up once. This rearrangement joins TRBV7-9 to TRBJ1-5; D remains ambiguous. CDR1 is SEHNR, CDR2 FQNEAQ, per germline (reference sequence). V lost 5 bases and J 6 bases, leaving 14 bases between the germline ends. This CDR3 is 14 amino acids long. The CDR3 sequence is CASSPSGASQPQHF. The CDR3 bases are TGTGCCAGCAGCCCCTCCGGCGCTAGTCAGCCCCAGCATTTT.

The chain employs TRBV27 and TRBJ2-1, with 8 bases identical to TRBD2. The V and J ends lost 5 bases and 9 bases, in that order; junction bases with no gene match: 6. Germline values: CDR1 MNHEY, CDR2 SMNVEV (reference sequence). The CDR3 loop spans 13 amino acids. The CDR3 region is CASSTPGLGEQFF. In nucleotides, the CDR3 is TGTGCCAGCAGTACACCGGGACTAGGTGAGCAGTTCTTC.